One sample yielded the 29 T cell receptor beta chains listed below, sequenced in a study of blood T cell repertoires in COVID-19. Here immunoSEQ multiplex PCR was the method, and the copy in TCRdb shows in-frame clones only, minus some. The table shows some 89,000 clones, with about 83% occurring only once. Sequenced material: peripheral blood. The receptors stem from a human donor in a cohort sampled during active COVID-19.

The V and J genes are TRBV7-9 and TRBJ2-1; TRBD2 matches at 8 bases. This CDR3 is built from 16 residues. The germline V gene encodes CDR1 SEHNR and CDR2 FQNEAQ (reference sequence). Trimming cost V 0 bases and J 4 bases; bases outside gene matches: 5. CDR3 amino acids: CASSLALSGGYNEQFF. In DNA, the CDR3 is TGTGCCAGCAGCTTAGCGCTCAGCGGGGGTTACAATGAGCAGTTCTTC.

The J gene is TRBJ2-3, the V gene TRBV28, with D uncertain. Trimming removed 3 bases from V and 7 bases from J, with 8 bases in between. CDR1 is MDHEN and CDR2 is SYDVKM in the germline V gene. This CDR3 is built from 12 residues. The CDR3: CASSFTRNTQYF. DNA of the CDR3: TGTGCCAGCAGTTTCACGCGTAATACGCAGTATTTT.

This chain joins TRBV6-5 and TRBJ1-2, with a tentative D call TRBD1 (5 bases). V lost 7 bases to trimming and J lost 3 bases, with 6 bases between them. In germline, CDR1 is MNHEY, CDR2 SVGAGI. CDR3 size: 11 residues. The CDR3 sequence: CASKGYYGYTF. The CDR3 DNA sequence: TGTGCCAGCAAGGGGTACTATGGCTACACCTTC.

This rearrangement joins TRBV7-2 to TRBJ1-2, with 9 bases matching TRBD1. Germline CDR1 SGHTA, CDR2 FQGNSA. The V segment lost 5 bases and the J segment 4 bases; nucleotides outside the gene matches: 11. This CDR3 has 16 residues. The DNA for the CDR3 is TGTGCCAGCAGCCCATGGACAGGGGTCGAAGGCTATGGCTACACCTTC. Its protein product is CASSPWTGVEGYGYTF.

The chain employs TRBV7-6 and TRBJ2-7, with 9 bases aligning to TRBD1. Germline CDR1 reads SGHVS; CDR2 reads FNYEAQ. This CDR3 is built from 14 residues. V dropped 5 bases and J dropped 6; count of bases not matched to a gene: 8. CDR3 nucleotide sequence: TGTGCCAGCAGCGCCACAGGGGGCGTGGGCGAGCAGTACTTC. Protein product: CASSATGGVGEQYF.

This chain uses TRBV28 with TRBJ1-1; D uncertain. CDR1 is MDHEN and CDR2 is SYDVKM in the germline V gene. The V end was cut by 2 bases, the J end by 7 bases, with 11 bases between. CDR3 length: 13 residues. The CDR3 sequence: CASSLTAAVEAFF. The CDR3 nucleotides read TGTGCCAGCAGTTTAACGGCTGCGGTTGAAGCTTTCTTT.

V and J are TRBV6-5 and TRBJ1-2, with 8 nucleotides matching TRBD1. The CDR3 covers 14 residues. Germline loops: CDR1 MNHEY, CDR2 SVGAGI. The DNA of the CDR3 is TGTGTCACTCGGTCATCCGGGACAGGCTATGGCTACACCTTC. It codes for CVTRSSGTGYGYTF.

This chain joins TRBV11-3 and TRBJ2-2; no firm D call. This CDR3 comprises 12 residues. The germline CDR1 and CDR2 sequences are SGHNT and YENEEA. Trimming pared 3 bases from V and 7 bases from J, leaving 6 bases between. The CDR3 region is CASSFRDGELFF. The CDR3 nucleotides are TGTGCCAGCAGCTTCCGAGACGGGGAGCTGTTTTTT.

The chain's CDR3 is CASSQQGSNYGYTF. CDR3 nucleotide sequence: TGTGCCAGCAGCCAACAGGGCTCCAACTATGGCTACACCTTC. V gene TRBV4-2 combines with J gene TRBJ1-2; a possible D gene is TRBD1 (5 bases). Trimming cost V 2 bases and J 2 bases, with 9 bases left between them. The CDR3 runs to 14 residues. CDR1 is LGHNA and CDR2 is YNFKEQ in the germline V gene.

V gene TRBV13 combines with J gene TRBJ2-1; TRBD1 is a possible D gene (5 bases). V dropped 1 base and J dropped 0 bases, with 7 bases sitting between them. Germline lookup yields CDR1 PRHDT and CDR2 FYEKMQ (reference sequence). The CDR3 runs 15 residues. This CDR3 reads CASSLEDSSYNEQFF. As DNA, the CDR3 is TGTGCCAGCAGCTTAGAAGACAGCTCCTACAATGAGCAGTTCTTC.

The V and J genes are TRBV4-1 and TRBJ2-5; TRBD2 is a possible D gene (5 bases). CDR3 length: 15 amino acids. Germline V gene data show CDR1 as MGHRA and CDR2 as YSYEKL. Trimming took off 1 base at V and 1 base at J, with 10 bases between the two ends. CDR3 DNA: TGCGCCAGCAGCCAAGCTGGACGGGGCCAAGAGACCCAGTACTTC. As protein: CASSQAGRGQETQYF.

J is TRBJ2-3 and V is TRBV5-1; the D gene is possibly TRBD1 (6 bases). Germline V CDR1 and CDR2: SGHRS, YFSETQ. V dropped 0 bases and J dropped 6 bases, with 20 bases sitting between them. This CDR3 has 17 amino acids. CDR3 bases: TGCGCCAGCAGCTTGGTCGGGTTAGGAAGACAGGCCGATACGCAGTATTTT. This gives the protein CASSLVGLGRQADTQYF.

The V gene is TRBV11-3, the J gene TRBJ1-1, with D possibly being TRBD1 (5 bases). Germline loops: CDR1 SGHNT, CDR2 YENEEA. The CDR3 spans 15 residues. V was clipped by 3 bases and J by 1 base, with 12 bases between them. CDR3 bases: TGTGCCAGCAGCTTGGGCGGGACGGGGAACACTGAAGCTTTCTTT. Translated, it gives CASSLGGTGNTEAFF.

This chain connects TRBV18 to TRBJ2-3; 10 bases agree with TRBD2. Germline V gene lookup returns CDR1 KGHSH and CDR2 LQKENI. V lost 4 bases to trimming and J lost 6 bases; unmatched junction nucleotides: 7. This CDR3 has 15 residues. The CDR3 sequence: CASSLSGTSADTQYF. Written as DNA, the CDR3 is TGTGCCAGCTCACTGTCCGGGACTAGCGCGGATACGCAGTATTTT.

J is TRBJ1-1 and V is TRBV6-5; 8 bases fit TRBD1. Germline CDR1 is MNHEY and CDR2 is SVGAGI. The CDR3 has 13 amino acids. With V trimmed by 7 bases and J by 7 bases, 8 bases remained unmatched. The CDR3 sequence is CASKRPGGGEAFF. In DNA, the CDR3 is TGTGCCAGCAAACGACCAGGGGGCGGTGAAGCTTTCTTT.

The chain uses TRBV7-9 and TRBJ1-1; possibly TRBD1 for D (5 bases). CDR1 is SEHNR, CDR2 FQNEAQ, per germline (reference sequence). The CDR3 sequence is 16 residues long. Trimming stripped 5 bases from V and 2 bases from J, with 18 bases between. In nucleotides, the CDR3 is TGTGCCAGCAGCACACCCGCGGGGGATAGTAACACTGAAGCTTTCTTT. Translation gives CASSTPAGDSNTEAFF. The full variable domain, rest sourced from reference TRBV7-9 and TRBJ1-1, is DTGVSQNPRHKITKRGQNVTFRCDPISEHNRLYWYRQTLGQGPEFLTYFQNEAQLEKSRLLSDRFSAERPKGSFSTLEIQRTEQGDSAMYLCASSTPAGDSNTEAFFGQGTRLTVV.

V and J are TRBV7-2 and TRBJ2-7; 7 nucleotides line up with TRBD2. Germline assignment: CDR1 SGHTA and CDR2 FQGNSA. CDR3 length: 16 residues. Trimming removed 2 bases from V and 0 bases from J; junction bases left unmatched: 7. CDR3 loop: CASSLRAGESSYEQYF. In nucleotides, the CDR3 is TGTGCCAGCAGCTTACGGGCGGGAGAGAGCTCCTACGAGCAGTACTTC.

The chain uses TRBV11-2 and TRBJ2-1, with D unresolved. The CDR3 runs to 11 residues. The V end lost 2 bases, the J end lost 11 bases, and 7 bases lay between the germline ends. Germline assignment: CDR1 SGHAT and CDR2 FQNNGV. DNA of the CDR3: TGTGCCAGCAGCTTACGTCAGAAGCAGTTCTTC. This sequence encodes CASSLRQKQFF.

The chain is built from TRBV6-5 and TRBJ1-2; 10 nucleotides agree with TRBD1. This CDR3 comprises 14 residues. Germline V gene sequence: CDR1 MNHEY, CDR2 SVGAGI. J was trimmed by 7 bases and V by 4 bases; bases with no gene match: 6. The CDR3 loop reads CASSFRDRGFGYTF. The CDR3 bases are TGTGCCAGCAGTTTCCGGGACAGGGGATTTGGCTACACCTTC.

V usage is TRBV28 and J usage is TRBJ2-7; 8 positions agree with TRBD1. The V and J ends lost 9 bases and 2 bases, in that order; junction bases with no gene match: 6. The CDR3 spans 13 residues. In germline, CDR1 is MDHEN, CDR2 SYDVKM. In nucleotides, the CDR3 is TGTGCCAGTAGAACAGGGGGACCCTACGAGCAGTACTTC. Protein sequence: CASRTGGPYEQYF.

The V and J genes are TRBV7-9 and TRBJ2-7, with 8 bases lining up with TRBD2. Looked up from germline, CDR1 is SEHNR and CDR2 is FQNEAQ (reference sequence). The V gene end was trimmed by 4 bases and the J gene end by 6 bases; junction bases not matched to a gene: 5. CDR3 length equals 13 residues. The CDR3 nucleotides are TGTGCCAGCAGCTCCACGGGAGGGGGCGAGCAGTACTTC. It specifies CASSSTGGGEQYF. The complete variable domain, with remaining parts taken from reference TRBV7-9 and TRBJ2-7, reads DTGVSQNPRHKITKRGQNVTFRCDPISEHNRLYWYRQTLGQGPEFLTYFQNEAQLEKSRLLSDRFSAERPKGSFSTLEIQRTEQGDSAMYLCASSSTGGGEQYFGPGTRLTVT.

This clone was seen only once. V gene TRBV14 combines with J gene TRBJ2-7, with TRBD2 matching 11 bases. CDR1 and CDR2 from the germline V gene are SGHDN and FVKESK. With V trimmed by 3 bases and J by 2 bases, 3 bases remained unmatched. CDR3 size: 15 residues. DNA of the CDR3: TGTGCCAGCAGCCACCTAGCGGGGGGTACCTACGAGCAGTACTTC. Residues: CASSHLAGGTYEQYF.

This chain links TRBV5-1 with TRBJ1-2; D is undetermined. Trimming took off 7 bases at V and 7 bases at J, with 11 bases between the two ends. This CDR3 contains 11 residues. From germline, CDR1 is SGHRS and CDR2 YFSETQ. The CDR3 reads CASENGGGYTF. The CDR3 DNA reads as TGCGCCAGCGAGAATGGAGGTGGCTACACCTTC.

The DNA of the CDR3 is TGTGCCAGCAGCCGCAGGACAGGGCGGCCGGAGGAAGAGCAGTACTTC. It is translated as CASSRRTGRPEEEQYF. The V call is TRBV3-1 (or the pseudogene TRBV3-2), the J call TRBJ2-7, with 8 positions matching TRBD1. The length of the CDR3 is 16 residues. CDR1 and CDR2 (germline): LGHDT, YNNKEL (reference sequence). V trimming: 4 bases; J trimming: 7 bases; junction bases outside the gene matches: 15.

The V and J genes are TRBV6-5 and TRBJ1-6; no clear D. Germline V lookup: CDR1 MNHEY, CDR2 SVGAGI. The CDR3 extends over 13 amino acids. V was trimmed by 10 bases and J by 9 bases, leaving 16 bases between them. The CDR3 nucleotides read TGTGCCATCGGGAGGGAGGGATCTTCACCCCTCCACTTT. It translates to CAIGREGSSPLHF.

The chain joins TRBV29-1 to TRBJ1-2; unclear D gene. V lost 0 bases and J lost 4, with 9 bases in between. The germline V gene encodes CDR1 SQVTM and CDR2 ANQGSEA. The CDR3 sequence is 13 residues long. This CDR3 reads CSVEDSHSYGYTF. As DNA, the CDR3 is TGCAGCGTTGAAGATTCACACAGCTATGGCTACACCTTC. The full variable domain, completed using reference TRBV29-1 and TRBJ1-2, is SAVISQKPSRDICQRGTSLTIQCQVDSQVTMMFWYRQQPGQSLTLIATANQGSEATYESGFVIDKFPISRPNLTFSTLTVSNMSPEDSSIYLCSVEDSHSYGYTFGSGTRLTVV.

This clone came up once. V gene TRBV3-1 (or the pseudogene TRBV3-2) combines with J gene TRBJ1-2, with D unresolved. The CDR3 totals 16 residues. The germline gives CDR1 LGHDT, CDR2 YNNKEL (reference sequence). Trimming shortened V by 0 bases and J by 5 bases, and 16 bases separated the two germline ends. CDR3 residues: CASSQELQATGYGYTF. The CDR3 DNA follows: TGTGCCAGCAGCCAAGAACTTCAGGCCACTGGGTATGGCTACACCTTC.

On this clone: Other DNA sequences in the same sample also yield this CDR3. The rearrangement uses TRBV9 and TRBJ1-2; D is uncertain. The CDR3 totals 12 residues. V gave up 0 bases and J gave up 6 bases, with 6 bases separating them. From germline, CDR1 is SGDLS and CDR2 YYNGEE. CDR3 sequence reads: CASSVGGDGYTF. The CDR3 coding sequence is TGTGCCAGCAGCGTAGGCGGTGATGGCTACACCTTC.

V and J are TRBV5-1 and TRBJ2-7; 9 nucleotides line up with TRBD2. CDR3 size: 15 residues. V gave up 4 bases and J gave up 1 base; unmatched junction bases: 6. CDR1 and CDR2 from the germline V gene are SGHRS and YFSETQ. The CDR3 protein is CASSRGTSGSYEQYF. CDR3 DNA: TGCGCCAGCAGCCGGGGAACTAGCGGGTCCTACGAGCAGTACTTC.